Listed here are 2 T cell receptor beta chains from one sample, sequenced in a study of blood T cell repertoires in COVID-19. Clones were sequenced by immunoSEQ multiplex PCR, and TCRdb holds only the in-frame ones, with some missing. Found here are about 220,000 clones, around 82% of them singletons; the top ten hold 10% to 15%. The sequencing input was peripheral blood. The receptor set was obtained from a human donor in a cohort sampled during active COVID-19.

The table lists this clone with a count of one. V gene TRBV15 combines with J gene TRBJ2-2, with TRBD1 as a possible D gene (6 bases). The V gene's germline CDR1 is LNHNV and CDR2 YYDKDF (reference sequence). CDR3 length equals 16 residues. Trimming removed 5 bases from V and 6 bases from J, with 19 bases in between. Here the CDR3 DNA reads TGTGCCACCAGCCCTCGTTTACAGGGAGCGGCCGGGGAGCTGTTTTTT. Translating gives CATSPRLQGAAGELFF.

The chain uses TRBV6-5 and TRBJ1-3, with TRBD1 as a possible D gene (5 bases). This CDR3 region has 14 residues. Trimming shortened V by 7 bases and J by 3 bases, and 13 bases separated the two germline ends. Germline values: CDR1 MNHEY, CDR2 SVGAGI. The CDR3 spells CASNIDRSGNTIYF. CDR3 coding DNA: TGTGCCAGCAATATTGACAGAAGTGGAAACACCATATATTTT.